One and the same sample provided the 29 T cell receptor beta chains below, sequenced in a study of cytomegalovirus exposure and HLA in healthy donors. The PCR made use of 60 Vbeta and 13 Jbeta primers. This table comes from immunoSEQ multiplex PCR, and its TCRdb copy is limited to in-frame clones, with some not included. The sample records approximately 170,000 clones, approximately 78% being singletons. The source material was PBMCs. The receptors were sampled from a woman aged 18-30 years in good health and CMV-seronegative.

The rearrangement links TRBV6-1 to TRBJ2-1; 9 bases are a match to TRBD2. V shed 9 bases and J 8 bases; nucleotides not matched to a gene: 8. Looked up from germline, CDR1 is MNHNS and CDR2 is SASEGT. The CDR3 is made up of 13 amino acids. This CDR3 is CASSSGIWDEQFF. For the CDR3, the DNA is TGTGCCAGTTCTAGCGGGATATGGGATGAGCAGTTCTTC.

The gene calls are TRBV6-1 and TRBJ1-5, with TRBD1 matching over 9 bases. The V gene's germline CDR1 is MNHNS and CDR2 SASEGT. The CDR3 contains 20 residues. V shed 2 bases and J 6 bases; nucleotides not matched to a gene: 20. CDR3 protein: CASSEFPDRGGFGRVQPQHF. In nucleotides, the CDR3 is TGTGCCAGCAGTGAATTTCCGGACAGGGGAGGTTTCGGGCGAGTTCAGCCCCAGCATTTT.

The CDR3, as DNA: TGTGCCAGTCGGACAGGGCGGAGGGAAAGCACTGAAGCTTTCTTT. This gives the protein CASRTGRRESTEAFF. The V and J genes are TRBV19 and TRBJ1-1, with 8 positions matching TRBD1. V shed 8 bases and J 4 bases; nucleotides not matched to a gene: 12. From germline, CDR1 is LNHDA and CDR2 SQIVND (reference sequence). This CDR3 comprises 15 residues. Supplemented by reference TRBV19 and TRBJ1-1, the full variable domain reads DGGITQSPKYLFRKEGQNVTLSCEQNLNHDAMYWYRQDPGQGLRLIYYSQIVNDFQKGDIAEGYSVSREKKESFPLTVTSAQKNPTAFYLCASRTGRRESTEAFFGQGTRLTVV.

The chain links TRBV2 to TRBJ2-2; D is possibly TRBD1 (5 bases). V lost 8 bases and J lost 5, with 9 bases in between. CDR3 size: 12 residues. CDR1 is SNHLY and CDR2 is FYNNEI in the germline V gene. The CDR3 sequence is CASGYRTGELFF. CDR3 bases: TGTGCCAGCGGTTACAGGACCGGGGAGCTGTTTTTT.

V and J are TRBV9 and TRBJ2-3, with 8 bases identical to TRBD1. The trim removed 3 bases at V and 4 bases at J, leaving 7 bases unmatched. Germline assignment: CDR1 SGDLS and CDR2 YYNGEE. The CDR3 runs to 15 residues. This chain's CDR3 is CASSDAYRGSDTQYF. CDR3 nucleotides: TGTGCCAGCAGCGACGCCTACAGGGGGTCAGATACGCAGTATTTT.

CDR3 residues: CASGRASGYEQYF. In DNA form, the CDR3 reads TGTGCCAGCGGACGGGCTAGCGGCTACGAGCAGTACTTC. V and J are TRBV14 and TRBJ2-7, with 7 bases matching TRBD2. Germline CDR1 and CDR2: SGHDN and FVKESK. V lost 8 bases to trimming and J lost 3 bases; unmatched junction nucleotides: 7. There are 13 residues in the CDR3.

V is TRBV10-3 and J is TRBJ2-6; 7 nucleotides line up with TRBD1. This CDR3 is 16 amino acids long. In germline, CDR1 is ENHRY, CDR2 SYGVKD. Trimming removed 10 bases from V and 0 bases from J; junction bases left unmatched: 9. The CDR3 loop is CATEGQSYSGANVLTF. CDR3 in DNA: TGTGCCACCGAGGGACAGAGTTACTCTGGGGCCAACGTCCTGACTTTC.

V gene TRBV9 combines with J gene TRBJ2-7, with 8 bases matching TRBD1. Germline CDR1 and CDR2: SGDLS and YYNGEE. The CDR3 runs 13 residues. V lost 7 bases and J lost 1; bases outside the gene matches: 4. CDR3 coding DNA: TGTGCCAGCCTGGGGGACAGGTCCTACGAGCAGTACTTC. Protein: CASLGDRSYEQYF.

V and J are TRBV25-1 and TRBJ2-5, with a possible D match to TRBD1 (5 bases). CDR1 and CDR2 (germline): MGHDK, SYGVNS. The V gene lost 5 bases and the J gene lost 5 bases, with 15 bases spanning the gap. The CDR3 spans 14 residues. CDR3 sequence: CASSSRKGRETQYF. The DNA of the CDR3 is TGTGCCAGCAGTAGTAGAAAGGGGCGGGAGACCCAGTACTTC. The full variable domain, its missing parts supplied by reference TRBV25-1 and TRBJ2-5, is EADIYQTPRYLVIGTGKKITLECSQTMGHDKMYWYQQDPGMELHLIHYSYGVNSTEKGDLSSESTVSRIRTEHFPLTLESARPSHTSQYLCASSSRKGRETQYFGPGTRLLVL.

The CDR3, as DNA: TGTGCCAGCAGCACAGACGGAGCGGGGGGCACAGATACGCAGTATTTT. Translating it yields CASSTDGAGGTDTQYF. The chain links TRBV9 to TRBJ2-3; 8 nucleotides line up with TRBD2. V trimming: 4 bases; J trimming: 1 base; junction bases outside the gene matches: 8. Germline-derived CDR1 and CDR2 are SGDLS and YYNGEE. CDR3 size: 16 residues. Using reference TRBV9 and TRBJ2-3 for the parts outside the CDR3, the full variable domain is DSGVTQTPKHLITATGQRVTLRCSPRSGDLSVYWYQQSLDQGLQFLIQYYNGEERAKGNILERFSAQQFPDLHSELNLSSLELGDSALYFCASSTDGAGGTDTQYFGPGTRLTVL.

The V gene is TRBV11-1, the J gene TRBJ2-7; TRBD1 is a possible D gene (6 bases). V gave up 3 bases and J gave up 3 bases, with 12 bases separating them. The CDR3 extends over 14 amino acids. CDR1 and CDR2 from the germline V gene are SGHAT and FQDESV (reference sequence). This chain's CDR3 is CASSLGTGSYEQYF. CDR3 nucleotides: TGTGCCAGCAGCTTGGGAACAGGGAGCTACGAGCAGTACTTC.

J is TRBJ2-1 and V is TRBV7-6; TRBD2 matches 9 bases. Germline assignment: CDR1 SGHVS and CDR2 FNYEAQ. The CDR3 is 15 residues long. J was trimmed by 7 bases and V by 5 bases; bases with no gene match: 9. The CDR3 sequence: CASSLIAGVTNEQFF. CDR3 DNA sequence: TGTGCCAGCAGCCTAATAGCGGGAGTGACAAATGAGCAGTTCTTC.

The chain couples TRBV5-4 to TRBJ2-4, with TRBD1 matching over 9 bases. V lost 4 bases and J lost 7; bases outside the gene matches: 6. Germline-derived CDR1 and CDR2 are SGHNT and YYREEE (reference sequence). CDR3 size: 14 residues. The CDR3: CASSDGQGINIQYF. The CDR3, as DNA: TGTGCCAGCAGCGACGGACAGGGGATCAACATTCAGTACTTC.

The rearrangement joins TRBV18 to TRBJ1-5, with a weak D call TRBD1 (5 bases). Trimming stripped 6 bases from V and 9 bases from J, with 18 bases between. This CDR3 is 14 amino acids long. Germline V gives CDR1 KGHSH, CDR2 LQKENI. Written as DNA, the CDR3 is TGTGCCAGCTCGCCCAAGGGACTCGACGGGCCCCAGCATTTT. It codes for CASSPKGLDGPQHF.

This clone came up a few times. This chain uses TRBV20-1 with TRBJ2-3; D gene uncertain. The CDR3 runs 11 residues. V was cut by 3 bases and J by 7 bases, with 8 bases left in between. Germline CDR1 DFQATT, CDR2 SNEGSKA (reference sequence). For the CDR3, the DNA is TGCAGTGCTAGCCGAGAGAATACGCAGTATTTT. Its protein is CSASRENTQYF.

V is TRBV28 and J is TRBJ1-3; D unclear. Germline lookup yields CDR1 MDHEN and CDR2 SYDVKM. The CDR3 totals 13 residues. V gave up 2 bases and J gave up 4 bases, with 6 bases separating them. CDR3 in amino acids: CASSLPGGNTIYF. CDR3 in DNA: TGTGCCAGCAGTTTACCGGGGGGAAACACCATATATTTT.

This clone has only a few counts. The chain carries TRBV6-1 and TRBJ2-5, with 8 bases identical to TRBD2. Unmatched junction bases numbered 6, after V lost 9 bases and J lost 3 bases. Germline loops: CDR1 MNHNS, CDR2 SASEGT. CDR3 length equals 13 residues. CDR3 amino acids: CASLAGGKETQYF. The CDR3 nucleotides read TGTGCCAGTCTGGCGGGGGGCAAAGAGACCCAGTACTTC.

This sequence joins TRBV12-5 and TRBJ2-5; no reliable D call. The J call may be in error: the DNA end matches TRBJ2-7 better. Germline-derived CDR1 and CDR2 are LGHNT and FRNRAP. CDR3 length: 13 amino acids. CDR3 DNA sequence: TGTGCTAGTGGTCCCTTGGTACCGTACGAGCAGTACTTC. Encoded protein: CASGPLVPYEQYF.

This sequence joins TRBV28 and TRBJ1-2, with 8 bases aligning to TRBD1. CDR1 and CDR2 from the germline V gene are MDHEN and SYDVKM. The CDR3 extends over 12 amino acids. Trimming removed 5 bases from V and 8 bases from J; junction bases left unmatched: 4. This chain's CDR3 is CASSRTGYGYTF. The CDR3 region has the DNA TGTGCCAGCAGTCGGACAGGGTACGGCTACACCTTC.

This clone showed up just a few times. This chain links TRBV27 with TRBJ2-2; 9 bases agree with TRBD1. This CDR3 contains 15 residues. From germline, CDR1 is MNHEY and CDR2 SMNVEV (reference sequence). With V trimmed by 8 bases and J by 9 bases, 13 bases remained unmatched. CDR3 bases: TGTGCCAGCGCCCCGGACACACAGGGGGCAAGGGAGCTGTTTTTT. This sequence encodes CASAPDTQGARELFF.

The chain carries TRBV14 and TRBJ2-1; D unclear. The V and J ends lost 5 bases and 4 bases respectively, with 21 bases between them. Germline V gene data show CDR1 as SGHDN and CDR2 as FVKESK. The CDR3 has 17 amino acids. The CDR3 reads CASSSSRTGSLYNEQFF. The CDR3 DNA sequence: TGTGCCAGCAGCTCCTCCCGCACCGGGTCTCTATACAATGAGCAGTTCTTC. Supplemented by reference TRBV14 and TRBJ2-1, the full variable domain reads EAGVTQFPSHSVIEKGQTVTLRCDPISGHDNLYWYRRVMGKEIKFLLHFVKESKQDESGMPNNRFLAERTGGTYSTLKVQPAELEDSGVYFCASSSSRTGSLYNEQFFGPGTRLTVL.

The chain is built from TRBV2 and TRBJ2-7; perhaps TRBD1 as D (5 bases). Germline V CDR1 and CDR2: SNHLY, FYNNEI. The CDR3 runs to 17 residues. The V end lost 0 bases, the J end lost 5 bases, and 20 bases lay between the germline ends. The CDR3 reads CASSEALLAGFGDEQYF. CDR3 bases: TGTGCCAGCAGTGAAGCGCTTCTGGCAGGGTTCGGCGACGAGCAGTACTTC.

The chain recombines TRBV18 with TRBJ2-7; D is ambiguous. In germline, CDR1 is KGHSH, CDR2 LQKENI. The CDR3 sequence is 14 residues long. V was pared by 3 bases and J by 2 bases, with 11 bases between. The CDR3 region is CASSPAATTYEQYF. The CDR3 coding sequence is TGTGCCAGCTCACCGGCGGCGACGACCTACGAGCAGTACTTC.

The chain couples TRBV6-5 to TRBJ1-3, with TRBD1 matching over 7 bases. Germline lookup yields CDR1 MNHEY and CDR2 SVGAGI. The CDR3 totals 13 residues. Germline trimming cut 9 bases from V and 5 bases from J; bases unmatched to any gene: 7. Written as DNA, the CDR3 is TGTGCCAGTAGAGGGACAGAAAGAAACACCATATATTTT. Protein sequence: CASRGTERNTIYF.

The chain has TRBV30 and TRBJ1-3; D gene uncertain. With 5 bases removed from V and 4 bases from J, the gap between germline ends came to 9 bases. Germline V gene sequence: CDR1 GTSNPN, CDR2 SVGIG (reference sequence). CDR3 length: 12 amino acids. The CDR3 nucleotides read TGTGCCTGGCACTACGGGGGAAACACCATATATTTT. This encodes CAWHYGGNTIYF. Supplemented by reference TRBV30 and TRBJ1-3, the full variable domain reads SQTIHQWPATLVQPVGSPLSLECTVEGTSNPNLYWYRQAAGRGLQLLFYSVGIGQISSEVPQNLSASRPQDRQFILSSKKLLLSDSGFYLCAWHYGGNTIYFGEGSWLTVV.

This clone was seen a few times. CDR3 bases: TGTGCCACCAGGCGGGAGGGCCTTAACAATGAGCAGTTCTTC. This sequence encodes CATRREGLNNEQFF. J is TRBJ2-1 and V is TRBV15; 9 nucleotides match TRBD2. The V gene's germline CDR1 is LNHNV and CDR2 YYDKDF (reference sequence). This CDR3 contains 14 residues. J gave up 5 bases and V 6 bases, and 5 bases lay outside the gene matches.

The chain combines TRBV28 with TRBJ1-1; 8 positions match TRBD1. The length of the CDR3 is 17 residues. Per germline, CDR1 MDHEN and CDR2 SYDVKM. Trimming took 2 bases from V and 5 from J; bases not matched to a gene: 13. The CDR3: CASSLGGTGVKRTEAFF. CDR3 nucleotide sequence: TGTGCCAGCAGTTTAGGGGGGACAGGAGTGAAAAGGACTGAAGCTTTCTTT.

The V and J genes are TRBV11-3 and TRBJ2-7, with 7 bases that match TRBD2. The germline V gene has CDR1 SGHNT and CDR2 YENEEA. The CDR3 spans 15 residues. The junction had 8 bases not matched to a gene; V was cut back by 3 bases and J by 3 bases. This CDR3 is CASSFGGLRDYEQYF. In DNA form, the CDR3 reads TGTGCCAGCAGCTTCGGGGGGTTGCGGGACTACGAGCAGTACTTC.

The J gene is TRBJ2-2, the V gene TRBV25-1; TRBD2 matches at 8 bases. V was pared by 3 bases and J by 3 bases, with 3 bases of the junction left unmatched. This CDR3 has 15 amino acids. Germline CDR1 and CDR2: MGHDK and SYGVNS. This CDR3 reads CASSDPGGDTGELFF. DNA for the CDR3: TGTGCCAGCAGTGACCCGGGGGGGGACACCGGGGAGCTGTTTTTT.